This T cell receptor beta chain was obtained from a study of follicular helper T cells after annual influenza vaccination. Sample time point: 2015-2016 season, 7 days after influenza vaccination. Each time point used about 35 to 100 mL of blood. Non-naive CD4+CXCR5+PD-1+ cTfh were sorted into ICOS+CD38+ and ICOS-CD38- fractions. Comment on this clone: The target antigen is unknown.

Findings of the study overall: ICOS-CD38- cTfh most often held earlier Day 7 ICOS+CD38+ clones.

Using immunoSEQ multiplex PCR, the repertoire was profiled, and TCRdb retains in-frame clones only, with some absent. The sample records about 10,000 clones, roughly 80% being singletons. CDR1 MNHEY and CDR2 SMNVEV come from the germline V gene (reference sequence). J lost 3 bases, V lost 5 bases, and 7 bases had no gene match. The CDR3 has 15 amino acids. The gene calls are TRBV27 and TRBJ2-7, with 10 positions matching TRBD1. The material sequenced was CXCR5+ CD38- circulating T follicular helper cells from blood, taken 7 days after influenza vaccination. Sample subset: circulating Tfh, non-naive CD4+CXCR5+PD-1+ (ICOS+CD38+ or ICOS-CD38-). This TCR derives from an adult who received the influenza vaccine. This CDR3 reads CASSPGQGLLYEQYF. The CDR3 DNA reads TGTGCCAGCAGTCCGGGACAGGGGCTCCTCTACGAGCAGTACTTC.